Reported below is one T cell receptor beta chain. Here immunoSEQ multiplex PCR was the method, and the copy in TCRdb shows in-frame clones only, minus some. The data hold 50,000 to 60,000 clones, with approximately 90% observed a single time. The data were taken from a study of T cell changes during pregnancy in multiple sclerosis. The CDR3 spans 16 residues. The V gene end was trimmed by 2 bases and the J gene end by 0 bases; junction bases not matched to a gene: 3. Germline V gives CDR1 MGHRA, CDR2 YSYEKL. The clonotype was recovered from a female donor in good health, enrolled as a control in a pregnancy study. The chain employs TRBV4-1 and TRBJ2-1; 8 nucleotides agree with TRBD1. The sequencing used peripheral blood, collected in the first trimester of pregnancy. The CDR3 here is CASSQPTGGSYNEQFF. The CDR3 DNA sequence: TGCGCCAGCAGCCAACCCACAGGGGGCTCCTACAATGAGCAGTTCTTC.